Below are 5 T cell receptor beta chains sequenced from a single sample in a study of shared clonotypes between healthy human individuals. This table comes from immunoSEQ multiplex PCR, and its TCRdb copy is limited to in-frame clones, with some not included. Among about 690,000 clones listed, about 92% were seen once. Sequencing was done on a sample of memory CD8+ T cells from PBMCs. Subset indicated: CD45RO+ cells pooled with CCR7-negative TemRA cells. These receptor sequences come from a man between 18 and 35 years old in good health. Some clones in this sample may be carry-over from other donors' samples.

This chain links TRBV6-5 with TRBJ1-6; D remains unclear. Per the germline V gene, CDR1 is MNHEY and CDR2 is SVGAGI. V lost 0 bases, J lost 10 bases, and 10 bases lay in between. The CDR3 length is 14 residues. The DNA of the CDR3 is TGTGCCAGCAGTTACTCGGCCAGGAACTCACCCCTCCACTTT. This encodes CASSYSARNSPLHF.

The J gene is TRBJ2-7, the V gene TRBV27; D is perhaps TRBD1 (6 bases). Trimming took off 0 bases at V and 6 bases at J, with 12 bases between the two ends. The CDR3 has 14 amino acids. The V gene's germline CDR1 is MNHEY and CDR2 SMNVEV (reference sequence). DNA for the CDR3: TGTGCCAGCAGTTTATCGGGGGCGCCCGTCGAGCAGTACTTC. This gives the protein CASSLSGAPVEQYF.

In its sample, this clone was seen once. This chain connects TRBV4-1 to TRBJ2-7, with 8 bases matching TRBD1. This CDR3 has 14 amino acids. V was pared by 1 base and J by 4 bases, with 3 bases of the junction left unmatched. Germline V lookup: CDR1 MGHRA, CDR2 YSYEKL. CDR3 sequence reads: CASSQGQGMYEQYF. In nucleotides, the CDR3 is TGCGCCAGCAGCCAAGGACAGGGGATGTACGAGCAGTACTTC.

The V call is TRBV19, the J call TRBJ2-1, with 9 bases that match TRBD2. Germline V gives CDR1 LNHDA, CDR2 SQIVND (reference sequence). With V trimmed by 5 bases and J by 1 base, 3 bases remained unmatched. This CDR3 contains 15 residues. CDR3 region: CASSYGLASYNEQFF. CDR3 in DNA: TGTGCCAGTAGTTACGGACTAGCGTCCTACAATGAGCAGTTCTTC.

The rearrangement joins TRBV5-1 to TRBJ2-1, with no clear D. CDR3 length equals 12 residues. Deletions cut 6 bases from V and 7 bases from J, with 11 bases between. The germline V gene has CDR1 SGHRS and CDR2 YFSETQ. The CDR3 nucleotides read TGCGCCAGCACCCCCGACTGGAATGAGCAGTTCTTC. This codes for CASTPDWNEQFF.